Listed here are 27 T cell receptor beta chains from one sample, sequenced in a study of cytomegalovirus exposure and HLA in healthy donors. The PCR had 60 Vbeta and 13 Jbeta primers. Clones were sequenced by immunoSEQ multiplex PCR, and TCRdb holds only the in-frame ones, with some missing. This sample has 150,000 to 200,000 clones, with approximately 78% found just once. The material sequenced was PBMCs. All receptors come from a girl aged 2-10 years in good health and CMV-seropositive.

J is TRBJ2-7 and V is TRBV5-1; D not certain. The CDR3 is 12 residues long. Trimming took 3 bases from V and 1 from J, leaving 5 bases between them. Looked up from germline, CDR1 is SGHRS and CDR2 is YFSETQ. CDR3 in amino acids: CASSSTSYEQYF. The CDR3 nucleotides are TGCGCCAGCAGCTCAACTTCCTACGAGCAGTACTTC.

This chain links TRBV30 with TRBJ1-6; the D is unclear. This CDR3 has 14 residues. The ends were cut back, 5 bases at V and 10 bases at J, with 18 bases in the middle. Germline V CDR1 and CDR2: GTSNPN, SVGIG (reference sequence). The CDR3 region is CAWQESGHVSPLHF. The CDR3 nucleotides are TGTGCCTGGCAGGAAAGTGGTCATGTCTCACCCCTCCACTTT.

This clone has just a few counts. The DNA for the CDR3 is TGTGCCAGCAGCTTAGGGGGCGGAGCGGGAAGCTCCTACAATGAGCAGTTCTTC. Protein: CASSLGGGAGSSYNEQFF. The V and J genes are TRBV7-9 and TRBJ2-1; 7 bases match TRBD2. Trimming at V came to 1 base and at J to 0 bases, leaving 9 bases not matched to a gene. The CDR3 is made up of 18 amino acids. Germline V lookup: CDR1 SEHNR, CDR2 FQNEAQ (reference sequence).

The J gene is TRBJ2-5, the V gene TRBV5-1, with TRBD1 identical over 9 bases. Germline V gives CDR1 SGHRS, CDR2 YFSETQ. This CDR3 has 13 amino acids. Losses at the gene ends were 4 bases for V and 5 bases for J; bases not matched to a gene: 3. DNA of the CDR3: TGCGCCAGCAGCAGGACAGGGGCGGAGACCCAGTACTTC. Translation gives CASSRTGAETQYF. Full variable domain (missing parts from reference TRBV5-1 and TRBJ2-5): KAGVTQTPRYLIKTRGQQVTLSCSPISGHRSVSWYQQTPGQGLQFLFEYFSETQRNKGNFPGRFSGRQFSNSRSEMNVSTLELGDSALYLCASSRTGAETQYFGPGTRLLVL.

The V call is TRBV7-8, the J call TRBJ2-3; 7 nucleotides match TRBD1. Germline CDR1 SGHVS, CDR2 FQNEAQ. The junction had 6 bases not matched to a gene; V was cut back by 3 bases and J by 6 bases. The CDR3 sequence is 14 residues long. CDR3 coding DNA: TGTGCCAGCAGCTTGGCAGGGGGTAGGGATACGCAGTATTTT. Amino acids: CASSLAGGRDTQYF. The complete variable domain, with remaining parts taken from reference TRBV7-8 and TRBJ2-3, reads GAGVSQSPRYKVAKRGQDVALRCDPISGHVSLFWYQQALGQGPEFLTYFQNEAQLDKSGLPSDRFFAERPEGSVSTLKIQRTQQEDSAVYLCASSLAGGRDTQYFGPGTRLTVL.

This chain's CDR3 is CASRQGHYNEQFF. The CDR3 DNA sequence: TGTGCCAGCCGACAGGGTCACTACAATGAGCAGTTCTTC. The V and J genes are TRBV28 and TRBJ2-1, with 7 bases identical to TRBD1. The CDR3 loop spans 13 amino acids. Germline V gene lookup returns CDR1 MDHEN and CDR2 SYDVKM. Trimming took 8 bases from V and 3 from J; bases not matched to a gene: 4.

This rearrangement joins TRBV29-1 to TRBJ2-5, with 7 bases identical to TRBD2. The V segment lost 4 bases and the J segment 4 bases; nucleotides outside the gene matches: 3. This CDR3 has 12 residues. Per germline, CDR1 SQVTM and CDR2 ANQGSEA. The CDR3 bases are TGCAGCGTTGGTTCGGGGGGAGAGACCCAGTACTTC. It is translated as CSVGSGGETQYF.

This chain connects TRBV2 to TRBJ2-1, with D perhaps matching TRBD2 (5 bases). Germline CDR1 reads SNHLY; CDR2 reads FYNNEI. The CDR3 has 15 residues. Trimming left V 4 bases short and J 9 bases short, with 19 bases between. CDR3 bases: TGTGCCAGCAGTGTAGACTACCCCGTTTCGGGTGAGCAGTTCTTC. It encodes CASSVDYPVSGEQFF. Filled out from reference TRBV2 and TRBJ2-1, the complete variable domain reads EPEVTQTPSHQVTQMGQEVILRCVPISNHLYFYWYRQILGQKVEFLVSFYNNEISEKSEIFDDQFSVERPDGSNFTLKIRSTKLEDSAMYFCASSVDYPVSGEQFFGPGTRLTVL.

This chain links TRBV4-1 with TRBJ2-7, with 9 nucleotides matching TRBD2. The CDR3 has 19 residues. Germline V CDR1 and CDR2: MGHRA, YSYEKL. V gave up 3 bases and J gave up 4 bases; unmatched junction bases: 19. The CDR3 loop reads CASSQSPRLGAGGRYEQYF. The CDR3 DNA reads TGCGCCAGCAGCCAGTCCCCCCGCTTAGGGGCGGGAGGGAGGTACGAGCAGTACTTC.

The genes are TRBV28 and TRBJ2-5, with D possibly being TRBD2 (6 bases). Germline V lookup: CDR1 MDHEN, CDR2 SYDVKM. The CDR3 extends over 14 amino acids. Trimming took 3 bases from V and 5 from J, leaving 13 bases between them. CDR3 sequence (DNA): TGTGCCAGCAGTTTTCGGGGGAGAGGGGAGACCCAGTACTTC. Protein: CASSFRGRGETQYF.

This chain uses TRBV5-1 with TRBJ2-7; 11 nucleotides line up with TRBD1. Germline V gene lookup returns CDR1 SGHRS and CDR2 YFSETQ. V shed 3 bases, J shed 6 bases, and the junction held 8 bases outside the gene matches. The CDR3 contains 15 residues. The CDR3 nucleotides are TGCGCCAGCAGCTCGGGGTGGACAGGGGGCACCGAGCAGTACTTC. Protein sequence: CASSSGWTGGTEQYF. Full variable domain (outside the CDR3, taken from reference TRBV5-1 and TRBJ2-7): KAGVTQTPRYLIKTRGQQVTLSCSPISGHRSVSWYQQTPGQGLQFLFEYFSETQRNKGNFPGRFSGRQFSNSRSEMNVSTLELGDSALYLCASSSGWTGGTEQYFGPGTRLTVT.

The chain couples TRBV5-1 to TRBJ1-2; no clear D gene. Germline values: CDR1 SGHRS, CDR2 YFSETQ. The V end lost 7 bases, the J end lost 10 bases, and 20 bases lay between the germline ends. There are 13 residues in the CDR3. The chain's CDR3 is CASSSRGFRDYTF. As DNA, the CDR3 is TGCGCCAGCTCCTCCCGCGGGTTTCGAGACTACACCTTC.

On this clone itself: Its ends do not fully match the called genes, so a read error is possible. The chain uses TRBV7-9 and TRBJ2-6, with D possibly TRBD2 on 5 matching bases. Germline CDR1 reads SEHNR; CDR2 reads FQNEAQ (reference sequence). The CDR3 length is 14 residues. The CDR3, as DNA: TGTGCCAGCAGCTTAGCGAGAGGGTCCAATGTCCTGACTTTC. Protein product: CASSLARGSNVLTF. The whole variable domain, remainder taken from reference TRBV7-9 and TRBJ2-6, is DTGVSQNPRHKITKRGQNVTFRCDPISEHNRLYWYRQTLGQGPEFLTYFQNEAQLEKSRLLSDRFSAERPKGSFSTLEIQRTEQGDSAMYLCASSLARGSNVLTFGAGSRLTVL.

This clone appeared a few times. The chain's CDR3 is CASSSHRRENTIYF. CDR3 sequence (DNA): TGTGCCAGCAGTTCCCACAGGAGGGAAAACACCATATATTTT. V and J are TRBV2 and TRBJ1-3; D is perhaps TRBD1 (5 bases). The length of the CDR3 is 14 residues. Germline CDR1 SNHLY, CDR2 FYNNEI. V was trimmed by 5 bases and J by 6 bases, leaving 14 bases between them.

The rearrangement links TRBV29-1 to TRBJ1-1; no reliable D call. Germline V gives CDR1 SQVTM, CDR2 ANQGSEA. V was clipped by 7 bases and J by 1 base, with 10 bases between them. The CDR3 has 12 amino acids. This chain's CDR3 is CSASEGNTEAFF. The CDR3 region has the DNA TGCAGCGCTTCAGAGGGGAACACTGAAGCTTTCTTT.

CDR3 region: CASSLPWYPAGGGEQYF. CDR3 in DNA: TGTGCCAGCAGTTTACCCTGGTACCCAGCGGGAGGGGGGGAGCAGTACTTC. The chain carries TRBV28 and TRBJ2-7; the match to TRBD2 covers 10 bases. V was pared by 2 bases and J by 7 bases, with 14 bases of the junction left unmatched. This CDR3 spans 17 amino acids. Germline loops: CDR1 MDHEN, CDR2 SYDVKM.

This chain links TRBV6-1 with TRBJ2-7, with D possibly TRBD2 on 6 matching bases. V was clipped by 1 base and J by 6 bases, with 13 bases between them. Germline V lookup: CDR1 MNHNS, CDR2 SASEGT. The CDR3 is made up of 14 amino acids. In nucleotides, the CDR3 is TGTGCCAGCAGTGAAGGGAGGGAGCCCTCCGAGCAGTACTTC. Protein: CASSEGREPSEQYF.

This sequence joins TRBV18 and TRBJ2-1; no reliable D call. The germline V and J ends were trimmed by 0 bases and 8 bases, with 11 bases remaining between them. Germline lookup yields CDR1 KGHSH and CDR2 LQKENI. The CDR3 runs to 14 residues. This CDR3 reads CASSPPFRVHEQFF. CDR3 bases: TGTGCCAGCTCACCACCGTTCCGGGTTCATGAGCAGTTCTTC.

The rearrangement joins TRBV11-2 to TRBJ1-4; 8 nucleotides agree with TRBD1. This CDR3 contains 15 residues. Trimming at V came to 4 bases and at J to 4 bases, leaving 5 bases not matched to a gene. The germline V gene has CDR1 SGHAT and CDR2 FQNNGV. This chain's CDR3 is CASSSGTGRNEKLFF. The CDR3 DNA reads TGTGCCAGCAGCTCGGGGACAGGTCGTAATGAAAAACTGTTTTTT.

The chain combines TRBV20-1 with TRBJ1-1; D is unresolved. Germline V CDR1 and CDR2: DFQATT, SNEGSKA (reference sequence). The CDR3 sequence is 11 residues long. V lost 6 bases and J lost 4, with 9 bases in between. This CDR3 reads CSALKRTEAFF. The CDR3 bases are TGCAGTGCCCTCAAGCGCACTGAAGCTTTCTTT.

This clone was recorded a few times. The J gene is TRBJ2-3, the V gene TRBV5-4; D is unclear. The CDR3 has 15 amino acids. The V gene's germline CDR1 is SGHNT and CDR2 YYREEE (reference sequence). Between the trimmed V and J ends, which lost 5 bases and 0 bases, there was a span of 13 bases. CDR3 sequence reads: CASRVRVGSTDTQYF. The CDR3 DNA reads as TGTGCCAGCAGAGTCCGGGTCGGAAGCACAGATACGCAGTATTTT.

This chain joins TRBV30 and TRBJ1-2; 9 bases match TRBD1. CDR3 size: 18 residues. Germline CDR1 is GTSNPN and CDR2 is SVGIG (reference sequence). V gave up 4 bases and J gave up 5 bases; unmatched junction bases: 20. The CDR3 here is CAWTVPTGGRFLWYGYTF. The CDR3 nucleotides read TGTGCCTGGACCGTACCCACAGGGGGCCGATTCCTGTGGTATGGCTACACCTTC.

The gene calls are TRBV11-2 and TRBJ2-4; 12 bases align to TRBD1. Trimming at V came to 5 bases and at J to 0 bases, leaving 5 bases not matched to a gene. CDR3 size: 17 residues. Germline loops: CDR1 SGHAT, CDR2 FQNNGV. The CDR3 sequence: CASSGGQGALAKNIQYF. The CDR3 region has the DNA TGTGCCAGCAGCGGGGGACAGGGGGCCCTAGCCAAAAACATTCAGTACTTC.

The gene calls are TRBV11-2 and TRBJ1-5, with D uncertain. Germline CDR1 and CDR2: SGHAT and FQNNGV. The ends were cut back, 0 bases at V and 6 bases at J, with 9 bases in the middle. The CDR3 is 14 residues long. The CDR3 nucleotides read TGTGCCAGCAGCTTAGATCCCAGAAGTCAGCCCCAGCATTTT. Its protein is CASSLDPRSQPQHF.

The J gene is TRBJ2-5, the V gene TRBV9, with D possibly matching TRBD1 (5 bases). Trimming left V 3 bases short and J 1 base short, with 7 bases between. The CDR3 has 13 amino acids. The germline CDR1 and CDR2 sequences are SGDLS and YYNGEE. The CDR3 sequence: CASSGGLQETQYF. The CDR3 DNA reads TGTGCCAGCAGCGGGGGCCTCCAAGAGACCCAGTACTTC.

The count of this clone is one. Here the CDR3 reads CASSLEPGAFF. The CDR3 nucleotides are TGTGCCAGCAGCTTAGAACCGGGTGCTTTCTTT. The V gene is TRBV7-9, the J gene TRBJ1-1; D call uncertain. The ends were cut back, 1 base at V and 11 bases at J, with 8 bases in the middle. In germline, CDR1 is SEHNR, CDR2 FQNEAQ (reference sequence). The CDR3 covers 11 residues.

This clone showed up just once. V is TRBV11-3 and J is TRBJ1-1; D not certain. The CDR3 spans 13 residues. The V and J ends lost 1 base and 3 bases respectively, with 6 bases between them. CDR1 is SGHNT and CDR2 is YENEEA in the germline V gene. CDR3 region: CASSLARYTEAFF. CDR3 bases: TGTGCCAGCAGCTTAGCACGGTACACTGAAGCTTTCTTT. Looking up the rest from reference TRBV11-3 and TRBJ1-1 gives the full variable domain: EAGVVQSPRYKIIEKKQPVAFWCNPISGHNTLYWYLQNLGQGPELLIRYENEEAVDDSQLPKDRFSAERLKGVDSTLKIQPAELGDSAVYLCASSLARYTEAFFGQGTRLTVV.